One and the same sample provided the 16 T cell receptor beta chains below, sequenced in a study of T cell repertoires in cytomegalovirus infection. TCRdb re-called the reads with MiXCR, one entry per CDR3 protein. The sample shows about 130,000 distinct CDR3 sequences, roughly 25% of them seen only once. No cognate antigen is known for these TCRs. The sample comprised PBMCs, sequenced either directly or after in vitro stimulation (not recorded which). Receptor source: a human donor in good health (CMV status not recorded). Some clones in this sample may be carry-over from other donors' samples.

The chain joins TRBV19 to TRBJ1-5, with 8 bases lining up with TRBD1. CDR1 is LNHDA and CDR2 is SQIVND in the germline V gene (reference sequence). The ends lost 4 bases at V and 7 bases at J; junction bases unmatched: 6. The CDR3 is 14 amino acids. CDR3 coding DNA: TGTGCCAGTAGTACAGGGGGCGCAGGGCAGCCCCAGCATTTT. This gives the protein CASSTGGAGQPQHF.

The V gene is TRBV4-3, the J gene TRBJ2-2; 10 nucleotides agree with TRBD2. This CDR3 is 18 amino acids long. Germline CDR1 LGHNA, CDR2 YSLEER. V was pared by 3 bases and J by 2 bases, with 9 bases of the junction left unmatched. DNA for the CDR3: TGCGCCAGCAGCCAGATTCTAGCGGGAGTAGGAAACACCGGGGAGCTGTTTTTT. This translates into CASSQILAGVGNTGELFF.

The chain employs TRBV2 and TRBJ2-7; no reliable D call. The germline V gene has CDR1 SNHLY and CDR2 FYNNEI. The V end was cut by 4 bases, the J end by 3 bases, with 7 bases between. CDR3 length: 12 amino acids. The CDR3, as DNA: TGTGCCAGCAGTGTTGGGTTCTACGAGCAGTACGTC. Its translation is CASSVGFYEQYV.

In this sample, this clonotype turned up a few times. The chain joins TRBV28 to TRBJ2-4; no clear D gene. Germline V gene lookup returns CDR1 MDHEN and CDR2 SYDVKM. The CDR3 spans 15 residues. V was cut by 5 bases and J by 1 base, with 12 bases left in between. The DNA for the CDR3 is TGTGCCAGCAGTCCAGGTCGGGTGGCCAAAAACATTCAGTACTTC. Amino acid sequence: CASSPGRVAKNIQYF.

This chain links TRBV28 with TRBJ2-7, with a weak D call TRBD1 (6 bases). There are 14 residues in the CDR3. Germline lookup yields CDR1 MDHEN and CDR2 SYDVKM. Trimming pared 6 bases from V and 0 bases from J, leaving 12 bases between. The CDR3 region is CASRQTGGSYEQYF. The CDR3 nucleotides are TGTGCCAGCAGACAGACAGGCGGCTCCTACGAGCAGTACTTC.

This clonotype was seen at least ten times. This chain links TRBV7-8 with TRBJ2-1, with 9 bases matching TRBD2. CDR3 length equals 15 residues. Trimming took 5 bases from V and 8 from J; bases not matched to a gene: 10. Germline V lookup: CDR1 SGHVS, CDR2 FQNEAQ. The CDR3 DNA is TGTGCCAGCAGCCCCGGGGTAGCGGGAGCCCATGAGCAGTTCTTC. Its protein product is CASSPGVAGAHEQFF. The whole variable domain, filled in from reference TRBV7-8 and TRBJ2-1, reads GAGVSQSPRYKVAKRGQDVALRCDPISGHVSLFWYQQALGQGPEFLTYFQNEAQLDKSGLPSDRFFAERPEGSVSTLKIQRTQQEDSAVYLCASSPGVAGAHEQFFGPGTRLTVL.

The chain employs TRBV4-3 and TRBJ2-7; 9 bases match TRBD2. CDR3 size: 11 residues. Germline CDR1 reads LGHNA; CDR2 reads YSLEER. V shed 8 bases and J 4 bases; nucleotides not matched to a gene: 0. The CDR3 protein is CASAGGYEQYV. The CDR3, as DNA: TGCGCCAGCGCGGGGGGGTACGAGCAGTACGTC.

This rearrangement joins TRBV15 to TRBJ2-1, with D possibly matching TRBD1 (6 bases). The CDR3 is 13 amino acids. The V gene's germline CDR1 is LNHNV and CDR2 YYDKDF (reference sequence). V lost 0 bases and J 16 bases, leaving 16 bases between the germline ends. The DNA for the CDR3 is TGTGCCACCAGCAGAGATCAACGGAAACAGGGATTCTTC. Protein product: CATSRDQRKQGFF.

This clonotype appeared a few times. The chain uses TRBV19 and TRBJ1-5, with 12 positions matching TRBD1. The CDR3 runs 17 residues. Trimming removed 5 bases from V and 0 bases from J; junction bases left unmatched: 5. CDR1 and CDR2 (germline): LNHDA, SQIVND (reference sequence). CDR3 sequence: CASSGDRGLFSNQPQHF. CDR3 DNA sequence: TGTGCCAGTAGTGGGGACAGGGGGCTTTTTAGCAATCAGCCCCAGCATTTT. The whole variable domain, remainder taken from reference TRBV19 and TRBJ1-5, is DGGITQSPKYLFRKEGQNVTLSCEQNLNHDAMYWYRQDPGQGLRLIYYSQIVNDFQKGDIAEGYSVSREKKESFPLTVTSAQKNPTAFYLCASSGDRGLFSNQPQHFGDGTRLSIL.

The chain recombines TRBV4-3 with TRBJ2-5; D remains unclear. CDR1 is LGHNA, CDR2 YSLEER, per germline. Trimming pared 4 bases from V and 4 bases from J, leaving 13 bases between. This CDR3 has 14 residues. The CDR3 DNA reads as TGCGCCAGCAGCCCAGTGGCGAGAGGAGAGACCCAGTACTTC. Its translation is CASSPVARGETQYF.

This clonotype was seen many times. This rearrangement joins TRBV7-2 to TRBJ2-1, with 8 bases matching TRBD2. Germline V gene data show CDR1 as SGHTA and CDR2 as FQGNSA. Unmatched junction bases numbered 10, after V lost 1 base and J lost 8 bases. CDR3 length equals 16 residues. The DNA of the CDR3 is TGTGCCAGCAGCTTAGGGGGTAGCGGGGCTTGGTATGAGCAGTTCTTC. Encoded protein: CASSLGGSGAWYEQFF.

This clonotype was picked up a small number of times. The chain combines TRBV7-8 with TRBJ2-7; D gene uncertain. V gave up 4 bases and J gave up 4 bases, with 17 bases separating them. The germline V gene encodes CDR1 SGHVS and CDR2 FQNEAQ. This CDR3 is built from 15 residues. The CDR3: CASSSRRWRNYEQYF. The CDR3 bases are TGTGCCAGCAGCTCCCGACGATGGCGGAATTACGAGCAGTACTTC.

This clonotype has more than one count but fewer than ten. The chain joins TRBV5-6 to TRBJ2-2; the D gene is possibly TRBD2 (6 bases). With 5 bases removed from V and 8 bases from J, the gap between germline ends came to 16 bases. Germline CDR1 is SGHDT and CDR2 is YYEEEE. This CDR3 spans 14 amino acids. The CDR3 protein is CASSETSGWGELFF. DNA of the CDR3: TGTGCCAGCAGTGAGACCAGCGGGTGGGGGGAGCTGTTTTTT. The full variable domain, rest sourced from reference TRBV5-6 and TRBJ2-2, is DAGVTQSPTHLIKTRGQQVTLRCSPKSGHDTVSWYQQALGQGPQFIFQYYEEEERQRGNFPDRFSGHQFPNYSSELNVNALLLGDSALYLCASSETSGWGELFFGEGSRLTVL.

This sequence joins TRBV7-8 and TRBJ2-2; 14 bases match TRBD2. In germline, CDR1 is SGHVS, CDR2 FQNEAQ. This CDR3 has 16 residues. Germline trimming cut 1 base from V and 5 bases from J; bases unmatched to any gene: 0. The CDR3 spells CASSLGTSGRTGELFF. The CDR3, as DNA: TGTGCCAGCAGCTTAGGGACTAGCGGGAGGACCGGGGAGCTGTTTTTT. The complete variable domain, with remaining parts taken from reference TRBV7-8 and TRBJ2-2, reads GAGVSQSPRYKVAKRGQDVALRCDPISGHVSLFWYQQALGQGPEFLTYFQNEAQLDKSGLPSDRFFAERPEGSVSTLKIQRTQQEDSAVYLCASSLGTSGRTGELFFGEGSRLTVL.

This clonotype was counted only a few times. The CDR3 region is CASSTYARTYEQYF. In DNA, the CDR3 is TGTGCCAGCAGCACGTACGCCCGAACCTACGAGCAGTACTTC. V and J are TRBV7-2 and TRBJ2-7; no firm D call. CDR3 length: 14 amino acids. Germline V gene sequence: CDR1 SGHTA, CDR2 FQGNSA. V lost 5 bases to trimming and J lost 2 bases, with 13 bases between them.

The sample holds a few counts of this clonotype. CDR3 DNA sequence: TGTGCCAGCAGGAGCGGGGGAGAAAACACCGGGGAGCTGTTTTTT. Translation gives CASRSGGENTGELFF. The chain carries TRBV11-3 and TRBJ2-2, with TRBD2 matching 8 bases. Germline lookup yields CDR1 SGHNT and CDR2 YENEEA. Germline trimming cut 6 bases from V and 2 bases from J; bases unmatched to any gene: 5. The CDR3 has 15 residues.